The 15 T cell receptor beta chains reported below all come from one sample, sequenced in a study of resident and recirculating memory T cells in vitiligo. Method: immunoSEQ multiplex PCR; TCRdb's copy keeps in-frame clones and lacks some. Altogether 70,000 or so clones are present, roughly nine tenths being singletons, with the ten largest covering 4% to 5.5%. Sequenced sample: blood. Source of these receptors: a male donor with vitiligo.

The rearrangement links TRBV5-1 to TRBJ1-2, with 7 bases matching TRBD1. Losses at the gene ends were 3 bases for V and 8 bases for J; bases not matched to a gene: 13. Germline assignment: CDR1 SGHRS and CDR2 YFSETQ. CDR3 size: 15 residues. CDR3 sequence (DNA): TGCGCCAGCAGCTCCCGACAGGGCTCCCAGGGGGGCTACACCTTC. Translating it yields CASSSRQGSQGGYTF.

The chain links TRBV9 to TRBJ1-1; D remains ambiguous. Trimming removed 2 bases at V and 3 bases at J, with 5 bases between. Germline CDR1 and CDR2: SGDLS and YYNGEE. CDR3 length equals 12 residues. The CDR3 nucleotides are TGTGCCAGCAGCGTCGGGGACACTGAAGCTTTCTTT. Translating it yields CASSVGDTEAFF.

The chain employs TRBV4-2 and TRBJ2-5, with 11 bases matching TRBD2. The germline gives CDR1 LGHNA, CDR2 YNFKEQ. The CDR3 has 17 amino acids. With V trimmed by 1 base and J by 5 bases, 9 bases remained unmatched. In nucleotides, the CDR3 is TGTGCCAGCAGCCAAGTTGTAGCGGGGGGGCTAGGGGAGACCCAGTACTTC. Its protein is CASSQVVAGGLGETQYF.

The chain combines TRBV4-2 with TRBJ2-1; the match to TRBD2 covers 12 bases. The germline V gene has CDR1 LGHNA and CDR2 YNFKEQ. Trimming at V came to 4 bases and at J to 4 bases, leaving 8 bases not matched to a gene. The CDR3 consists of 17 residues. This CDR3 is CASSRRELAGGYNEQFF. The CDR3 DNA reads as TGTGCCAGCAGCCGGAGAGAACTAGCGGGGGGATACAATGAGCAGTTCTTC.

The rearrangement joins TRBV9 to TRBJ1-2, with D maybe TRBD1 (6 bases). This CDR3 has 12 amino acids. Trimming took 0 bases from V and 8 from J, leaving 8 bases between them. The germline V gene has CDR1 SGDLS and CDR2 YYNGEE. CDR3 region: CASSVVGGGYTF. CDR3 in DNA: TGTGCCAGCAGCGTAGTAGGGGGAGGCTACACCTTC.

The chain couples TRBV7-9 to TRBJ1-6; D is possibly TRBD1 (6 bases). CDR1 SEHNR and CDR2 FQNEAQ come from the germline V gene (reference sequence). V shed 1 base and J shed 10 bases, with 11 bases lying between them. The CDR3 has 14 amino acids. CDR3 region: CASSLGTDRSPLHF. The CDR3 DNA reads as TGTGCCAGCAGCTTAGGGACAGACAGGTCACCCCTCCACTTT.

In this sample, this clone turned up a few times. CDR3 sequence: CASDSGAYEQYF. In DNA, the CDR3 is TGTGCCAGCGACAGTGGAGCCTACGAGCAGTACTTC. The chain links TRBV2 to TRBJ2-7; D perhaps matches TRBD1 (5 bases). Germline values: CDR1 SNHLY, CDR2 FYNNEI. This CDR3 is 12 amino acids long. Trimming took 8 bases from V and 2 from J, leaving 10 bases between them.

This clone was detected only a few times. The rearrangement uses TRBV21-1 and TRBJ2-6; TRBD2 reflects the table's D call only, with no check against the DNA. TRBV21-1 has pseudogene status. The CDR3 has 16 amino acids. The CDR3, as DNA: TGTGCCAGCAGCAAAGTTGCCGGGGCTGGGGCCAACGTCCTGACTTTC. It encodes CASSKVAGAGANVLTF.

V gene TRBV27 combines with J gene TRBJ2-3; 7 bases match TRBD1. After removal of 5 bases from V and 2 bases from J, the junction contained 7 bases not matched to a gene. CDR3 length: 15 amino acids. Germline values: CDR1 MNHEY, CDR2 SMNVEV (reference sequence). The CDR3 DNA reads TGTGCCAGCAGTCCCCGACAGGGAGACACAGATACGCAGTATTTT. It yields the protein CASSPRQGDTDTQYF.

The V gene is TRBV4-3, the J gene TRBJ2-5; D unclear. Germline CDR1 and CDR2: LGHNA and YSLEER. Trimming shortened V by 0 bases and J by 11 bases, and 7 bases separated the two germline ends. This CDR3 spans 11 amino acids. CDR3 coding DNA: TGCGCCAGCAGCCAAGATAATATTCAGTACTTC. It codes for CASSQDNIQYF.

V and J are TRBV7-9 and TRBJ2-2; 10 nucleotides align to TRBD1. The germline CDR1 and CDR2 sequences are SEHNR and FQNEAQ (reference sequence). V lost 8 bases to trimming and J lost 1 base; unmatched junction nucleotides: 4. The CDR3 totals 15 residues. CDR3 sequence: CASADRGGNTGELFF. CDR3 DNA sequence: TGTGCCAGCGCGGACAGGGGGGGGAACACCGGGGAGCTGTTTTTT.

The rearrangement links TRBV4-2 to TRBJ1-6, with 8 bases fitting TRBD1. The CDR3 is 17 amino acids. The germline CDR1 and CDR2 sequences are LGHNA and YNFKEQ. V shed 0 bases and J 6 bases; nucleotides not matched to a gene: 7. CDR3 loop: CASSQDAQGAFNSPLHF. CDR3 nucleotide sequence: TGTGCCAGCAGCCAAGATGCCCAGGGGGCTTTTAATTCACCCCTCCACTTT.

Only a few counts were recorded for this clone. This sequence joins TRBV5-1 and TRBJ1-2, with a tentative D call TRBD1 (6 bases). Trimming shortened V by 4 bases and J by 8 bases, and 15 bases separated the two germline ends. The CDR3 runs to 13 residues. The germline V gene has CDR1 SGHRS and CDR2 YFSETQ. In DNA, the CDR3 is TGCGCCAGCAGCCTCTCAGGGGAGGGAGGCTACACCTTC. It codes for CASSLSGEGGYTF.

V and J are TRBV6-5 and TRBJ1-2, with 7 positions matching TRBD1. This CDR3 region has 14 residues. V was pared by 5 bases and J by 4 bases, with 7 bases of the junction left unmatched. Germline values: CDR1 MNHEY, CDR2 SVGAGI. The CDR3 DNA reads as TGTGCCAGCAGTACCGGGGACAGAATCTATGGCTACACCTTC. Its protein product is CASSTGDRIYGYTF.

This clone has more than one count but fewer than ten. The chain carries TRBV11-3 and TRBJ1-1; no definite D call. The V gene lost 1 base and the J gene lost 1 base, with 7 bases spanning the gap. Germline V CDR1 and CDR2: SGHNT, YENEEA. This CDR3 spans 14 amino acids. The CDR3 DNA reads as TGTGCCAGCAGCTTAGGACGGGAGAACACTGAAGCTTTCTTT. Amino acids: CASSLGRENTEAFF.